A selection of T cell receptor beta chains follows, all from one sample in a study of identical twins. Each CDR3 protein is one row after TCRdb ran MiXCR on the 5' RACE reads. The sample contains some 250,000 distinct CDR3 sequences, approximately 12% of which appear only once. This sample also belongs to another study, concerning yellow fever vaccine responses in identical twins.

Material for sequencing was memory (CD45RO+) T cells sorted from blood. The receptor source for this set is a woman in her late teens or twenties in good health. CDR3s include the opening cysteine and the closing phenylalanine or tryptophan. D genes are given only for firm matches. Some rows mark clone size as missing; the rest say once, few, many or name a class of expanded clone.

J gene: TRBJ2-2
D gene: .
clone size: .
V gene: TRBV20-1
CDR3 protein: CSATKEANTGELFF
CDR3 DNA: TGCAGTGCTACCAAGGAAGCGAACACCGGGGAGCTGTTTTTT

J gene: TRBJ1-2
D gene: .
clone size: .
V gene: TRBV10-2
CDR3 protein: CASSEGQGIYGYTF
CDR3 DNA: TGCGCCAGCAGTGAAGGTCAGGGGATCTATGGCTACACCTTC

J gene: TRBJ2-5
D gene: TRBD2
clone size: .
V gene: TRBV11-2
CDR3 protein: CASSLGNLAGVVKETQYF
CDR3 DNA: TGTGCCAGCAGCTTAGGAAACCTAGCGGGAGTGGTAAAGGAGACCCAGTACTTC

J gene: TRBJ1-1
D gene: .
clone size: .
V gene: TRBV11-2
CDR3 protein: CASSLAFGGGAFF
CDR3 DNA: TGTGCCAGCAGCTTAGCTTTCGGGGGAGGAGCTTTCTTT

J gene: TRBJ2-7
D gene: .
clone size: .
V gene: TRBV4-3
CDR3 protein: CASSPWVAGHEQYF
CDR3 DNA: TGCGCCAGCAGCCCCTGGGTGGCTGGGCACGAGCAGTACTTC

J gene: TRBJ2-1
D gene: .
clone size: few
V gene: TRBV7-2
CDR3 protein: CASSLFTAGNEQFF
CDR3 DNA: TGTGCCAGCAGCTTATTCACGGCGGGCAATGAGCAGTTCTTC

J gene: TRBJ2-5
D gene: TRBD1
clone size: few
V gene: TRBV5-1
CDR3 protein: CASSRSGQGIGETQYF
CDR3 DNA: TGCGCCAGCAGCCGTTCAGGACAGGGGATAGGAGAGACCCAGTACTTC

J gene: TRBJ2-5
D gene: TRBD2
clone size: few
V gene: TRBV11-2
CDR3 protein: CASSIPSGGGWETQYF
CDR3 DNA: TGTGCCAGCAGCATTCCTTCGGGCGGGGGTTGGGAGACCCAGTACTTC

J gene: TRBJ1-1
D gene: TRBD1
clone size: .
V gene: TRBV14
CDR3 protein: CASSHRGGRNTEAFF
CDR3 DNA: TGTGCCAGCAGCCACAGGGGGGGAAGGAACACTGAAGCTTTCTTT

J gene: TRBJ2-6
D gene: .
clone size: .
V gene: TRBV28
CDR3 protein: CASSFRGTGANVLTF
CDR3 DNA: TGTGCCAGCAGTTTTCGGGGAACTGGGGCCAACGTCCTGACTTTC

J gene: TRBJ1-2
D gene: TRBD1
clone size: few
V gene: TRBV15
CDR3 protein: CATSRDQGQRPGGYTF
CDR3 DNA: TGTGCCACCAGCAGAGATCAGGGACAGAGGCCGGGGGGCTACACCTTC

J gene: TRBJ1-4
D gene: .
clone size: .
V gene: TRBV7-2
CDR3 protein: CASSLLPATNEKLFF
CDR3 DNA: TGTGCGAGCAGCTTACTCCCGGCAACTAATGAAAAACTGTTTTTT

J gene: TRBJ2-5
D gene: .
clone size: .
V gene: TRBV21-1
CDR3 protein: CASSKSPGKETQYF
CDR3 DNA: TGTGCCAGCAGCAAAAGCCCGGGGAAGGAGACCCAGTACTTC

J gene: TRBJ2-7
D gene: TRBD2
clone size: .
V gene: TRBV7-2
CDR3 protein: CASSYTTSSYEQYF
CDR3 DNA: TGTGCCAGCAGCTATACGACTAGCAGCTACGAGCAGTACTTC

J gene: TRBJ2-1
D gene: TRBD2
clone size: many
V gene: TRBV12-3/TRBV12-4
CDR3 protein: CASRLAGGPSGQFF
CDR3 DNA: TGTGCCAGCAGACTAGCGGGAGGGCCAAGCGGGCAGTTCTTC

J gene: TRBJ2-5
D gene: TRBD1
clone size: .
V gene: TRBV2
CDR3 protein: CASSDYGTGQETQYF
CDR3 DNA: TGTGCCAGCAGTGATTACGGGACAGGCCAAGAGACCCAGTACTTC

J gene: TRBJ2-7
D gene: .
clone size: few
V gene: TRBV12-3/TRBV12-4
CDR3 protein: CASSSSPGLRQYF
CDR3 DNA: TGTGCCAGCAGCTCCTCTCCCGGACTCCGGCAGTACTTC

J gene: TRBJ2-3
D gene: .
clone size: few
V gene: TRBV3-1
CDR3 protein: CASSQGPSGTDTQYF
CDR3 DNA: TGTGCCAGCAGCCAAGGTCCTAGCGGCACAGATACGCAGTATTTT

J gene: TRBJ2-1
D gene: TRBD2
clone size: .
V gene: TRBV15
CDR3 protein: CATSRVAGGINEQFF
CDR3 DNA: TGTGCCACCAGCAGGGTAGCGGGAGGTATCAATGAGCAGTTCTTC

J gene: TRBJ2-3
D gene: TRBD2
clone size: .
V gene: TRBV4-1
CDR3 protein: CASSQVGGADTQYF
CDR3 DNA: TGCGCCAGCAGCCAAGTGGGGGGGGCAGATACGCAGTATTTT

J gene: TRBJ1-2
D gene: .
clone size: few
V gene: TRBV7-8
CDR3 protein: CASSLAQDPYGYTF
CDR3 DNA: TGTGCCAGCAGCTTAGCACAGGATCCATATGGCTACACCTTC

J gene: TRBJ2-1
D gene: TRBD2
clone size: few
V gene: TRBV11-2
CDR3 protein: CASSPGISGGAGVF
CDR3 DNA: TGTGCCAGCAGCCCAGGGATTAGCGGGGGTGCAGGAGTGTTC

J gene: TRBJ2-1
D gene: .
clone size: many
V gene: TRBV5-1
CDR3 protein: CASSPLGVNNEQFF
CDR3 DNA: TGCGCCAGCAGCCCCCTAGGGGTTAACAATGAGCAGTTCTTC

J gene: TRBJ2-2
D gene: TRBD2
clone size: .
V gene: TRBV7-8
CDR3 protein: CASSLFAAGVRAGELFF
CDR3 DNA: TGTGCCAGCAGCTTATTCGCGGCGGGAGTTCGGGCCGGGGAGCTGTTTTTT

J gene: TRBJ2-2
D gene: .
clone size: .
V gene: TRBV10-3
CDR3 protein: CAISEGSPGELFF
CDR3 DNA: TGTGCCATCAGTGAGGGTAGTCCCGGGGAGCTGTTTTTT

J gene: TRBJ2-5
D gene: .
clone size: few
V gene: TRBV3-1
CDR3 protein: CASSQGLAGERETQYF
CDR3 DNA: TGTGCCAGCAGCCAAGGCCTAGCAGGGGAGCGGGAGACCCAGTACTTC

J gene: TRBJ2-5
D gene: TRBD1
clone size: .
V gene: TRBV2
CDR3 protein: CASPRGQGRQETQYF
CDR3 DNA: TGTGCCAGCCCAAGGGGACAGGGGCGACAAGAGACCCAGTACTTC

J gene: TRBJ1-1
D gene: .
clone size: few
V gene: TRBV29-1
CDR3 protein: CSVERSQAFF
CDR3 DNA: TGCAGCGTTGAGCGATCTCAAGCTTTCTTT

J gene: TRBJ2-3
D gene: TRBD2
clone size: .
V gene: TRBV6-5
CDR3 protein: CASSFFGRSADTQYF
CDR3 DNA: TGTGCCAGCAGTTTCTTCGGGAGGAGCGCAGATACGCAGTATTTT

J gene: TRBJ2-1
D gene: .
clone size: .
V gene: TRBV5-6
CDR3 protein: CASSNSHEQFF
CDR3 DNA: TGTGCCAGCAGCAACAGTCACGAGCAGTTCTTC

J gene: TRBJ2-2
D gene: .
clone size: .
V gene: TRBV7-6
CDR3 protein: CASSLMLAGELFF
CDR3 DNA: TGTGCCAGCAGCTTAATGTTGGCCGGGGAGCTGTTTTTT

J gene: TRBJ2-1
D gene: .
clone size: .
V gene: TRBV4-3
CDR3 protein: CASSQKGGRNSYNEQFF
CDR3 DNA: TGCGCCAGCAGCCAAAAGGGGGGTAGAAACTCCTACAATGAGCAGTTCTTC

J gene: TRBJ2-3
D gene: .
clone size: few
V gene: TRBV19
CDR3 protein: CASQAGTSILGTQYF
CDR3 DNA: TGTGCCAGTCAAGCCGGGACTTCGATCCTCGGTACGCAGTATTTT

J gene: TRBJ2-2
D gene: TRBD2
clone size: .
V gene: TRBV12-3/TRBV12-4
CDR3 protein: CASSPTSGRAVGTGELFF
CDR3 DNA: TGTGCCAGCAGCCCCACTAGCGGGAGGGCCGTTGGCACCGGGGAGCTGTTTTTT

J gene: TRBJ2-1
D gene: TRBD1
clone size: many
V gene: TRBV10-3
CDR3 protein: CAISERDRGNEQFF
CDR3 DNA: TGTGCCATCAGTGAGAGGGACAGGGGTAATGAGCAGTTCTTC

J gene: TRBJ2-5
D gene: .
clone size: .
V gene: TRBV18
CDR3 protein: CASSRLREETQYF
CDR3 DNA: TGTGCCAGCTCACGTCTCAGGGAAGAGACCCAGTACTTC

J gene: TRBJ2-1
D gene: .
clone size: few
V gene: TRBV30
CDR3 protein: CAWSWGDVTYNEQFF
CDR3 DNA: TGTGCCTGGAGTTGGGGGGATGTTACCTACAATGAGCAGTTCTTC

J gene: TRBJ2-5
D gene: .
clone size: few
V gene: TRBV5-1
CDR3 protein: CASSPRARGQETQYF
CDR3 DNA: TGCGCCAGCAGCCCCAGAGCGAGAGGACAAGAGACCCAGTACTTC

J gene: TRBJ2-1
D gene: TRBD2
clone size: many
V gene: TRBV20-1
CDR3 protein: CTLSGRKGNEQFF
CDR3 DNA: TGCACTCTTAGCGGGAGGAAAGGCAATGAGCAGTTCTTC

J gene: TRBJ2-1
D gene: .
clone size: many
V gene: TRBV27
CDR3 protein: CASRAASHEQFF
CDR3 DNA: TGTGCCAGCAGAGCCGCAAGTCATGAGCAGTTCTTC

J gene: TRBJ2-7
D gene: TRBD2
clone size: few
V gene: TRBV12-3/TRBV12-4
CDR3 protein: CASSLEGGRPVYEQYF
CDR3 DNA: TGTGCCAGCAGTTTAGAGGGCGGGAGACCCGTCTACGAGCAGTACTTC

J gene: TRBJ2-1
D gene: .
clone size: .
V gene: TRBV5-1
CDR3 protein: CASSLGLGNNEQFF
CDR3 DNA: TGCGCCAGCAGCCTGGGGCTGGGAAACAATGAGCAGTTCTTC

J gene: TRBJ2-3
D gene: TRBD2
clone size: many
V gene: TRBV4-3
CDR3 protein: CASSHPGTSGTQYF
CDR3 DNA: TGCGCCAGCAGCCACCCGGGGACTAGCGGAACGCAGTATTTT

J gene: TRBJ2-5
D gene: .
clone size: few
V gene: TRBV3-1
CDR3 protein: CASSQVGYIKTQYF
CDR3 DNA: TGTGCCAGCAGCCAAGTCGGTTATATAAAGACCCAGTACTTC

J gene: TRBJ1-2
D gene: .
clone size: many
V gene: TRBV3-1
CDR3 protein: CASSQDERASYGYTF
CDR3 DNA: TGTGCCAGCAGCCAAGACGAGAGGGCTAGCTATGGCTACACCTTC

J gene: TRBJ1-2
D gene: .
clone size: few
V gene: TRBV28
CDR3 protein: CASIHRRGQNYGYTF
CDR3 DNA: TGTGCCAGCATTCACCGCCGGGGCCAAAACTATGGCTACACCTTC

J gene: TRBJ1-1
D gene: .
clone size: .
V gene: TRBV19
CDR3 protein: CASSPGEGTYTEAFF
CDR3 DNA: TGTGCCAGTAGTCCGGGAGAGGGCACTTACACTGAAGCTTTCTTT

J gene: TRBJ2-5
D gene: TRBD1
clone size: once
V gene: TRBV5-1
CDR3 protein: CASSLLGGHPGETQYF
CDR3 DNA: TGCGCCAGCAGCTTGTTAGGGGGCCACCCCGGGGAGACCCAGTACTTC

J gene: TRBJ2-5
D gene: .
clone size: few
V gene: TRBV5-1
CDR3 protein: CASSPMGETQYF
CDR3 DNA: TGCGCCAGCAGCCCTATGGGAGAGACCCAGTACTTC

J gene: TRBJ2-1
D gene: TRBD1
clone size: few
V gene: TRBV5-1
CDR3 protein: CASRAGTGGGEQFF
CDR3 DNA: TGCGCCAGCAGAGCCGGGACAGGGGGCGGTGAGCAGTTCTTC